The clone carrying this T cell receptor (beta chain) occurred once. Its antigen is not identified. The data are from a study of T-cell reconstitution after alpha-beta-depleted transplantation in children. Points from the study as a whole: Reportedly, roughly two months post-transplant, alpha-beta T cells arose from several hundred expanded graft clones. One year after transplant, T-cell counts and diversity came mostly from newly produced T cells.

Unique molecular identifiers were incorporated during preparation of the TCRbeta library. TCRdb itself ran the PCR reads through MiXCR, one entry per CDR3 protein. This table has over 80,000 distinct CDR3 sequences, around 22% appearing once. This TCR derives from a boy aged 2 to 10 with acute lymphoblastic leukemia, due to receive a stem cell transplant. The source material was PBMCs, sampled before TCRalphabeta/CD19-depleted stem cell transplant.

CDR3 loop: CASSLWAESDYNEQFF. The CDR3, as DNA: TGTGCCAGCAGTTTATGGGCGGAGTCGGACTACAATGAGCAGTTCTTC. The genes are TRBV27 and TRBJ2-1; the D is unclear. CDR1 and CDR2 from the germline V gene are MNHEY and SMNVEV (reference sequence). V was shortened by 1 base and J by 3 bases, with 13 bases between the two germline ends. CDR3 length: 16 residues.